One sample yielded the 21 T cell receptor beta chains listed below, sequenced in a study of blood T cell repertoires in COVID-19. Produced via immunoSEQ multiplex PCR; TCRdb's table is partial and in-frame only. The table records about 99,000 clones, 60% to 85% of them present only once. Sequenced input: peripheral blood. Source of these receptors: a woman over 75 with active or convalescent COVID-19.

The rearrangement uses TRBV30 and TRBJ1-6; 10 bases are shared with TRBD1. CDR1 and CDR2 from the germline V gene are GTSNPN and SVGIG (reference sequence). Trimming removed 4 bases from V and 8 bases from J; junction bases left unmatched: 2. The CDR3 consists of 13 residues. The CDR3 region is CAWTGQGDSPLHF. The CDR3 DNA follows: TGTGCCTGGACAGGACAGGGGGATTCACCCCTCCACTTT.

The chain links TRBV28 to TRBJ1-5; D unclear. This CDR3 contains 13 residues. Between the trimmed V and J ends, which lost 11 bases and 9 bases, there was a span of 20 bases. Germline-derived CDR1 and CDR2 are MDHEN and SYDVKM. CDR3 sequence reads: CAVEADDGRPQHF. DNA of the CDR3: TGTGCCGTGGAGGCAGACGATGGTCGGCCCCAGCATTTT.

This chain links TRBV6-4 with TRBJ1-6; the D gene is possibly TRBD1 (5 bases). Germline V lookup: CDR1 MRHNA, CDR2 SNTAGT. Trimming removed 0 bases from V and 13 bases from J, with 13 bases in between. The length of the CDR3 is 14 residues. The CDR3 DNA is TGTGCCAGCAGTGACTCGCCAGGGCTTTCGCCCCTCCACTTT. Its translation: CASSDSPGLSPLHF.

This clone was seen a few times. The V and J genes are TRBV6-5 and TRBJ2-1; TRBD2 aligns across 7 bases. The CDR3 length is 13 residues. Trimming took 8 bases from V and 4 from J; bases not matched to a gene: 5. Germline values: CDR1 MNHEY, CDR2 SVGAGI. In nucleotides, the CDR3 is TGTGCCAGCGGCGGGAGTGCGTACAATGAGCAGTTCTTC. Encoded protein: CASGGSAYNEQFF.

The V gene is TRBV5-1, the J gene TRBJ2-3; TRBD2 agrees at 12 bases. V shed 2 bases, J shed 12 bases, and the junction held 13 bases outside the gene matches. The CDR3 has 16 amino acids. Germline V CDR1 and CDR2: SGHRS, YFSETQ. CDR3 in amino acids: CASSLDGLAGRGDQYF. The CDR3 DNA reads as TGCGCCAGCAGCTTAGACGGACTAGCGGGGAGGGGGGACCAGTATTTT.

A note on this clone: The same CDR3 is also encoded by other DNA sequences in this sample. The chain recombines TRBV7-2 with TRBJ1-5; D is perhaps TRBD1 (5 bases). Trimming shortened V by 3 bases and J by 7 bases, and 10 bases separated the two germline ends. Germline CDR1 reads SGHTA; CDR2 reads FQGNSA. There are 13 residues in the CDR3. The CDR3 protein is CASSFQGGQPQHF. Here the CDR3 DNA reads TGTGCCAGCAGCTTTCAGGGTGGGCAGCCCCAGCATTTT.

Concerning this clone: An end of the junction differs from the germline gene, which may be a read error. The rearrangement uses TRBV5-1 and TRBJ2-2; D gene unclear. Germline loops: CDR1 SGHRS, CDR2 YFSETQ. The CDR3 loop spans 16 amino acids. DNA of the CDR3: TGTGCCAGCAGCTTTCTTCAGAACAGCCGGACCGGGGAGCTGTTTTTT. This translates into CASSFLQNSRTGELFF.

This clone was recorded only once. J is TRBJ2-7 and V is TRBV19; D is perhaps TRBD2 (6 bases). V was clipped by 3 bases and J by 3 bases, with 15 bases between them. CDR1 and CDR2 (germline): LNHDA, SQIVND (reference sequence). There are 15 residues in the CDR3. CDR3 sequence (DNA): TGTGCCAGTAGTATCTCGGGTAGCGGAGACTACGAGCAGTACTTC. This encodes CASSISGSGDYEQYF.

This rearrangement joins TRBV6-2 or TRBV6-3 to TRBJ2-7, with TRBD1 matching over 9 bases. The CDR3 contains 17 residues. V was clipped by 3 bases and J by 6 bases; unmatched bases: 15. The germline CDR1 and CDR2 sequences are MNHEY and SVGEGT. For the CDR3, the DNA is TGTGCCAGCAGTTATTCTCCCCCGGGACAGGGCCCCTCCGAGCAGTACTTC. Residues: CASSYSPPGQGPSEQYF.

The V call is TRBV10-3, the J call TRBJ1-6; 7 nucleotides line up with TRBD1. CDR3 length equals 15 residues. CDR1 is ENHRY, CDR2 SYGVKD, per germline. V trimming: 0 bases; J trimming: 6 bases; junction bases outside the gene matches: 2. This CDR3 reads CAISESTGPNSPLHF. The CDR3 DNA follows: TGTGCCATCAGTGAGTCGACAGGGCCTAATTCACCCCTCCACTTT.

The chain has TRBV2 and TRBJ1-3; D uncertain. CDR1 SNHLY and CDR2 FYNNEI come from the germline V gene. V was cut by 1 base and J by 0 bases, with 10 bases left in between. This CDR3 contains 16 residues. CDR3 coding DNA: TGTGCCAGCAGTGAAGGTCTCCCTCTCTCTGGAAACACCATATATTTT. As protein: CASSEGLPLSGNTIYF.

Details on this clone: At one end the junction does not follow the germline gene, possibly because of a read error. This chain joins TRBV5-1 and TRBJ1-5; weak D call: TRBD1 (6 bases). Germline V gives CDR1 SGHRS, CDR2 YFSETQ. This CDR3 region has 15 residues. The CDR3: CASSLNRATNQPQHF. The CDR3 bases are TGTGCCAGCAGCCTGAACAGGGCGACCAATCAGCCCCAGCATTTT.

This CDR3 is CASSVGQGGAYEQYF. CDR3 coding DNA: TGTGCCAGCAGTGTAGGACAGGGGGGGGCCTACGAGCAGTACTTC. The chain employs TRBV2 and TRBJ2-7; 10 bases map to TRBD1. From germline, CDR1 is SNHLY and CDR2 FYNNEI. V lost 4 bases and J lost 2; bases outside the gene matches: 5. The CDR3 loop spans 15 amino acids.

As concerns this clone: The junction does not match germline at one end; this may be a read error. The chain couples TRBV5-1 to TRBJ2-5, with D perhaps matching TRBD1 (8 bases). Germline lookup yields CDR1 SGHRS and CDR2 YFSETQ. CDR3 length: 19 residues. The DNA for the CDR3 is TGTGCCAGCAGCCCGGGGGGTTCAAAGGCCGGACAGGGCTCTTGGACCCAGTACTTC. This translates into CASSPGGSKAGQGSWTQYF.

The CDR3 spells CASSTRRLAGGSSYNEQFF. The CDR3 DNA reads TGTGCCAGCAGTACCCGGCGACTAGCGGGAGGCAGCTCCTACAATGAGCAGTTCTTC. The J gene is TRBJ2-1, the V gene TRBV27; 13 nucleotides match TRBD2. Losses at the gene ends were 5 bases for V and 0 bases for J; bases not matched to a gene: 10. Germline lookup yields CDR1 MNHEY and CDR2 SMNVEV (reference sequence). CDR3 length: 19 residues.

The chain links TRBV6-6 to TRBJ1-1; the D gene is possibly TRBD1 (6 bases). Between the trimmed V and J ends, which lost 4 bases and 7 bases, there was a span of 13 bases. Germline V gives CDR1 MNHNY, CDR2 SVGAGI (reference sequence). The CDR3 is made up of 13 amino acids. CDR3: CASSFGTFDEAFF. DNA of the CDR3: TGTGCCAGCAGTTTTGGGACATTCGATGAAGCTTTCTTT.

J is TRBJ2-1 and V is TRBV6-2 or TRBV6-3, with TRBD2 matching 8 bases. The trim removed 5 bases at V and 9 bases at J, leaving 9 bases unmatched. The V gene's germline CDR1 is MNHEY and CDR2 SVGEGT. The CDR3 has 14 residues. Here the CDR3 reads CASSTGLESAEQFF. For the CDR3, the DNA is TGTGCCAGCAGTACGGGACTAGAGTCCGCTGAGCAGTTCTTC.

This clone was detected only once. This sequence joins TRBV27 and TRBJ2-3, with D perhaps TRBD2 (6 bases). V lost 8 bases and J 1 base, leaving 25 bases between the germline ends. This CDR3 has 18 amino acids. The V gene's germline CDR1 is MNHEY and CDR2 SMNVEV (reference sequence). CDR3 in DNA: TGTGCCAGCGGCCCGCGGAGGGCGGTCGTGTTTGGCACAGATACGCAGTATTTT. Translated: CASGPRRAVVFGTDTQYF.

The CDR3 region has the DNA TGTGCCAGCAGTGCCTTCGGGGTGGGGAACACTGAAGCTTTCTTT. This translates into CASSAFGVGNTEAFF. J is TRBJ1-1 and V is TRBV27; D remains ambiguous. Germline CDR1 is MNHEY and CDR2 is SMNVEV (reference sequence). This CDR3 is 15 amino acids long. V was clipped by 5 bases and J by 1 base, with 14 bases between them.

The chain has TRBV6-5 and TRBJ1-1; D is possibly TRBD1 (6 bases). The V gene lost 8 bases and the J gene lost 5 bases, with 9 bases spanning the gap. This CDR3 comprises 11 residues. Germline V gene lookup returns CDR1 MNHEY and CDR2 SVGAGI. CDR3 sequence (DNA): TGTGCCAGCGCAGGGGCAACTGAAGCTTTCTTT. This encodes CASAGATEAFF.

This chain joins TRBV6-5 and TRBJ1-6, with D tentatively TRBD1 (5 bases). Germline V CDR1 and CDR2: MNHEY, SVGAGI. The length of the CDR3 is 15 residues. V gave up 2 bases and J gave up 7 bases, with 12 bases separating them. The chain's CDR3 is CASSYPSGGNSPLHF. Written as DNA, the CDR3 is TGTGCCAGCAGTTACCCCTCGGGGGGGAATTCACCCCTCCACTTT.